These 6 T cell receptor beta chains originate from one sample sequenced in a study of regulatory T cells in long-lasting Graves disease. The sample's time point: newly diagnosed GD, antithyroid drugs for less than 3 months. Construction of the TCR library relied on RNA isolated from PBMCs. Arm-PCR of CDR3 regions with iRepertoire HTBI primers generated TCR beta libraries. Each CDR3 protein gets one entry after TCRdb re-called the multiplex PCR reads with MiXCR. The table shows a few hundred thousand distinct CDR3 sequences, with 20% to 25% occurring only once. The source was peripheral blood mononuclear cells (PBMCs), collected at new diagnosis, from a patient treated with antithyroid drugs. The receptors come from a female donor with Graves disease.

This clonotype showed up many times. This chain joins TRBV6-2 or TRBV6-3 and TRBJ2-3, with 12 bases fitting TRBD2. Germline V gene lookup returns CDR1 MNHEY and CDR2 SVGEGT. V lost 2 bases to trimming and J lost 5 bases; unmatched junction nucleotides: 8. The CDR3 has 17 residues. The CDR3 DNA follows: TGTGCCAGCAGTTACGATCCTAGCGGGAGGGTTGTAGATACGCAGTATTTT. This codes for CASSYDPSGRVVDTQYF.

As to this clonotype: This likely reflects a read error, since a far larger clone is one base away. The chain links TRBV5-6 to TRBJ1-1; no reliable D call. The V end was cut by 2 bases, the J end by 9 bases, with 14 bases between. This CDR3 is 13 amino acids long. Germline V gene lookup returns CDR1 SGHDT and CDR2 YYEEEE. The CDR3 spells CASSFYIQTQAFF. The DNA for the CDR3 is TGTGCCAGCAGCTTTTACATACAAACCCAAGCTTTCTTT. Looking up the rest from reference TRBV5-6 and TRBJ1-1 gives the full variable domain: DAGVTQSPTHLIKTRGQQVTLRCSPKSGHDTVSWYQQALGQGPQFIFQYYEEEERQRGNFPDRFSGHQFPNYSSELNVNALLLGDSALYLCASSFYIQTQAFFGQGTRLTVV.

Many counts were recorded for this clonotype. The CDR3 sequence is CASSEAYVGGTEAFF. DNA of the CDR3: TGTGCCAGCAGTGAAGCGTACGTCGGGGGCACTGAAGCTTTCTTT. The chain combines TRBV6-1 with TRBJ1-1; D may be TRBD1 (5 bases). The germline V gene encodes CDR1 MNHNS and CDR2 SASEGT. The CDR3 totals 15 residues. V lost 0 bases and J 4 bases, leaving 12 bases between the germline ends.

The rearrangement uses TRBV25-1 and TRBJ2-5, with 9 bases matching TRBD1. CDR1 and CDR2 (germline): MGHDK, SYGVNS. After removal of 1 base from V and 9 bases from J, the junction contained 9 bases not matched to a gene. This CDR3 has 15 amino acids. CDR3 DNA sequence: TGTGCCAGCAGTGAATCGGGGGGACAGGGCCGGGCCCAGTACTTC. It encodes CASSESGGQGRAQYF.

The sample holds many counts of this clonotype. This may stem from a read error, because a much larger clone lies one nucleotide away. The V gene is TRBV2, the J gene TRBJ2-1; either TRBD1 or TRBD2 may supply D (6 bases each). Germline V gives CDR1 SNHLY, CDR2 FYNNEI. The CDR3 contains 14 residues. The CDR3, as DNA: TGTGCCAGCGTCCACGGGGGCGCCTACAATAAGCAGTTCTTC. Its protein product is CASVHGGAYNKQFF.

The table lists this clonotype with a few counts. A far larger clone is only one base removed, so a read error is likely. This chain joins TRBV6-5 and TRBJ1-5; D ambiguous. The CDR3 is 12 residues long. V lost 4 bases, J lost 3 bases, and 4 bases lay in between. Germline CDR1 reads MNHEY; CDR2 reads SVGAGI. For the CDR3, the DNA is TGTGCCAGCAGTTGGACCAATCAGCCCCAGCATTTT. Translated, it gives CASSWTNQPQHF.